This is a list of T cell receptor beta chains from one sample in a study of blood T cell repertoires in COVID-19. Assay used: immunoSEQ multiplex PCR; TCRdb lists only in-frame clones, some missing. This table holds over 200,000 clones, around 93% found once. The sample taken for sequencing was PBMCs or T cells enriched from blood (not recorded which). The receptors were gathered from a human donor in a cohort exposed to, infected with or recovered from COVID-19 (not recorded which). The donor label of this sample is uncertain. CDR3s include the opening cysteine and the closing phenylalanine or tryptophan. Each record gives: D gene, V gene, CDR3 length, clone size, J gene, CDR3 DNA, CDR3 protein. The D gene is left open where the match is weak. A row's size may be missing; if present it is once, few, many or a size class.

d_call: TRBD1
v_call: TRBV5-1
cdr3_length: 14
clone_size: NA
j_call: TRBJ1-2
cdr3_nt: TGCGCCAGCAGCTTTGGGACAGGGCCTTATGGCTACACCTTC
cdr3_aa: CASSFGTGPYGYTF

d_call: TRBD1
v_call: TRBV27
cdr3_length: 15
clone_size: few
j_call: TRBJ2-1
cdr3_nt: TGTGCCAGCAGTGCCCCCCGGGACAGGGCCAATGAGCAGTTCTTC
cdr3_aa: CASSAPRDRANEQFF

d_call: NA
v_call: TRBV4-3
cdr3_length: 15
clone_size: once
j_call: TRBJ1-1
cdr3_nt: TGCGCCAGCAGCCCCGACACCACGATGAACACTGAAGCTTTCTTT
cdr3_aa: CASSPDTTMNTEAFF

d_call: TRBD2
v_call: TRBV11-2
cdr3_length: 18
clone_size: NA
j_call: TRBJ2-3
cdr3_nt: TGTGCCAGCAGCTTACTCCCTAGCGGGGTGATGAACACAGATACGCAGTATTTT
cdr3_aa: CASSLLPSGVMNTDTQYF

d_call: TRBD1
v_call: TRBV7-8
cdr3_length: 16
clone_size: NA
j_call: TRBJ2-7
cdr3_nt: TGTGCCAGCAGCTTAACCGACGGACAGGGATCCTACGAGCAGTACTTC
cdr3_aa: CASSLTDGQGSYEQYF

d_call: TRBD1
v_call: TRBV5-5
cdr3_length: 16
clone_size: NA
j_call: TRBJ2-3
cdr3_nt: TGTGCCAGCAGCTTGGAGACAGGGATGAGCACAGATACGCAGTATTTT
cdr3_aa: CASSLETGMSTDTQYF

d_call: NA
v_call: TRBV4-1
cdr3_length: 15
clone_size: NA
j_call: TRBJ2-2
cdr3_nt: TGCGCCAGCAGCCGGGGACTCCCGCAGGTCGGGGAGCTGTTTTTT
cdr3_aa: CASSRGLPQVGELFF

d_call: NA
v_call: TRBV3-1/TRBV3-2
cdr3_length: 15
clone_size: few
j_call: TRBJ1-1
cdr3_nt: TGTGCCAGCAGCCCCCAGACAGTCATGAACACTGAAGCTTTCTTT
cdr3_aa: CASSPQTVMNTEAFF

d_call: NA
v_call: TRBV18
cdr3_length: 12
clone_size: NA
j_call: TRBJ2-5
cdr3_nt: TGTGCCAGCTCACCATCGGGAGAGACCCAGTACTTC
cdr3_aa: CASSPSGETQYF

d_call: NA
v_call: TRBV19
cdr3_length: 15
clone_size: NA
j_call: TRBJ1-2
cdr3_nt: TGTGCCAGTAGTATAGGCACGGGAGTTAACTATGGCTACACCTTC
cdr3_aa: CASSIGTGVNYGYTF

d_call: TRBD2
v_call: TRBV6-5
cdr3_length: 16
clone_size: NA
j_call: TRBJ2-1
cdr3_nt: TGTGCCAGCAGTTACCTCCGACTAGCGGGGGGCAATGAGCAGTTCTTC
cdr3_aa: CASSYLRLAGGNEQFF

d_call: NA
v_call: TRBV21-1
cdr3_length: 15
clone_size: NA
j_call: TRBJ1-2
cdr3_nt: TGTGCCAGCAGCTATCGGAGGACAGACTTCCATGGCTACACCTTC
cdr3_aa: CASSYRRTDFHGYTF

d_call: TRBD2
v_call: TRBV27
cdr3_length: 16
clone_size: NA
j_call: TRBJ2-7
cdr3_nt: TGTGCCAGCAGTTTATCGGGCAGAACAGCGGGGTTCGAGCAGTACTTC
cdr3_aa: CASSLSGRTAGFEQYF

d_call: TRBD1
v_call: TRBV6-5
cdr3_length: 15
clone_size: NA
j_call: TRBJ1-2
cdr3_nt: TGTGCCAGCAGCTCCGGGGGAAGGGGGCGAGGTGGCTACACCTTC
cdr3_aa: CASSSGGRGRGGYTF

d_call: TRBD1
v_call: TRBV6-6
cdr3_length: 18
clone_size: NA
j_call: TRBJ2-1
cdr3_nt: TGTGCCAGCAGTCGGGGCGCACCTTTACAGGGGGCGAAAAATGAGCAGTTCTTC
cdr3_aa: CASSRGAPLQGAKNEQFF

d_call: NA
v_call: TRBV7-2
cdr3_length: 14
clone_size: NA
j_call: TRBJ1-1
cdr3_nt: TGTGCCAGCAGCCCAGGAGGGATGAGCACTGAAGCTTTCTTT
cdr3_aa: CASSPGGMSTEAFF

d_call: NA
v_call: TRBV4-1
cdr3_length: 16
clone_size: NA
j_call: TRBJ2-7
cdr3_nt: TGCGCCAGCAGCCAAGAATTAGCGGCTCAACCTTACGAGCAGTACTTC
cdr3_aa: CASSQELAAQPYEQYF